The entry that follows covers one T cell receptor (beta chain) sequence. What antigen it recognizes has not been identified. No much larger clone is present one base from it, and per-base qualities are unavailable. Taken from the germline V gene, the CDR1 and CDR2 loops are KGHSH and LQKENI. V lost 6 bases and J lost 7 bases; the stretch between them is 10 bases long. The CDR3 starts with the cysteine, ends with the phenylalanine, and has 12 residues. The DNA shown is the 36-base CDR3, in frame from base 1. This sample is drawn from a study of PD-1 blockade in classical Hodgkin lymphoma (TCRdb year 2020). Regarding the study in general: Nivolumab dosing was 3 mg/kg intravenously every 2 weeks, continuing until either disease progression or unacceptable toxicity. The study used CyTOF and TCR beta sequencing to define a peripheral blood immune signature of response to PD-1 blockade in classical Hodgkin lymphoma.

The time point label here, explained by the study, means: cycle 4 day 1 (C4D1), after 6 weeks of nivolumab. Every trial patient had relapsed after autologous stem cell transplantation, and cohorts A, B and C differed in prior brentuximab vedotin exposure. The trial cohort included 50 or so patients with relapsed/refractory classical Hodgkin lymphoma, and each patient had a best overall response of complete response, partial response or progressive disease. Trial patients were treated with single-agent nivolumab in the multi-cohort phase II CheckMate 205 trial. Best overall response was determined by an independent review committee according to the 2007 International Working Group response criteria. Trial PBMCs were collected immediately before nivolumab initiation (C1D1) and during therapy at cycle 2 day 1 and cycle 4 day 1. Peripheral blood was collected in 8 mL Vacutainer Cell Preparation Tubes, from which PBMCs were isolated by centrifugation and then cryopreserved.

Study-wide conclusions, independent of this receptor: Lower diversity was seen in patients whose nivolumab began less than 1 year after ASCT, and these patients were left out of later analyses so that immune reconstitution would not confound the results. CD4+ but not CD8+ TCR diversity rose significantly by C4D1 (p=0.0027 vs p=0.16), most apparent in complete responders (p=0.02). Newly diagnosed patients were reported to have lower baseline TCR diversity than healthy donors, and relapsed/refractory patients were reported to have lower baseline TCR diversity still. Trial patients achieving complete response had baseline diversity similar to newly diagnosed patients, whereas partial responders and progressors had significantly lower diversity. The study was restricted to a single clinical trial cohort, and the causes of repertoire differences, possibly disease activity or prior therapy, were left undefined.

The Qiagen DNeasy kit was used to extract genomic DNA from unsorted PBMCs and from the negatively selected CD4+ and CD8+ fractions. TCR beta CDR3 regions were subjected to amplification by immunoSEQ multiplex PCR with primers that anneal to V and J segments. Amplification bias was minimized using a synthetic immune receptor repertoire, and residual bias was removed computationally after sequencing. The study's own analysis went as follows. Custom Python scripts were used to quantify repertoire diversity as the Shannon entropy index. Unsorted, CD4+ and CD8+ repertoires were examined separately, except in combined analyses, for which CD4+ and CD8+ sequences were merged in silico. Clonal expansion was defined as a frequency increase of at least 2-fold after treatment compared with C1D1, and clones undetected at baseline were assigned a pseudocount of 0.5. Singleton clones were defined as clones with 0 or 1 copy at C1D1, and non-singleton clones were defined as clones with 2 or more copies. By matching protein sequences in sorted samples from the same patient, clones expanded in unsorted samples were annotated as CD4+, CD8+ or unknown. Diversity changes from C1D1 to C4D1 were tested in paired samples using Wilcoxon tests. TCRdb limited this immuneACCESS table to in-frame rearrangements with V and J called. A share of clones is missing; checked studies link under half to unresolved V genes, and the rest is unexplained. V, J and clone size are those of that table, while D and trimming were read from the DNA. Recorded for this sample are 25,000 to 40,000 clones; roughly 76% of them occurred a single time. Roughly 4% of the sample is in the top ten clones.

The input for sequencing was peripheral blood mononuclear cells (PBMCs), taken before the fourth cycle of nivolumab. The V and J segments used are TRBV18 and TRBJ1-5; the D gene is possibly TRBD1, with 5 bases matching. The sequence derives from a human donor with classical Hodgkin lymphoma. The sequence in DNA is TGTGCCAGCTCGGCCGGGGACCAGCCCCAGCATTTT. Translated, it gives CASSAGDQPQHF.